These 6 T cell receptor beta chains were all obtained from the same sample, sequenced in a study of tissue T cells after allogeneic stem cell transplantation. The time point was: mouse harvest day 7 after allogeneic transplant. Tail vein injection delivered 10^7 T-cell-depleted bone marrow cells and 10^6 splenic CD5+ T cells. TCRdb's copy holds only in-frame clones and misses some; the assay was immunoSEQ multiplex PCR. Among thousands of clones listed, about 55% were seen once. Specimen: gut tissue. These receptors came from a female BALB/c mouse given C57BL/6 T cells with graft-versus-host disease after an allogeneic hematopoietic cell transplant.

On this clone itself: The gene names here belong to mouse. The CDR3 sequence: CTCSARDRNTEVFF. Partial CDR3 DNA: TGCACCTGCAGTGCGCGGGACAGAAACACAGAAGTCTTC. The V gene is TRBV1, the J gene TRBJ1-1, with 7 nucleotides matching TRBD1. The CDR3 end lies 1 residue beyond the end of the read and is filled in from the germline J gene. Germline values: CDR1 NSQYPW, CDR2 LRSPGD (reference sequence). J gave up 1 base and V 3 bases, and 2 bases lay outside the gene matches. The CDR3 length is 14 residues.

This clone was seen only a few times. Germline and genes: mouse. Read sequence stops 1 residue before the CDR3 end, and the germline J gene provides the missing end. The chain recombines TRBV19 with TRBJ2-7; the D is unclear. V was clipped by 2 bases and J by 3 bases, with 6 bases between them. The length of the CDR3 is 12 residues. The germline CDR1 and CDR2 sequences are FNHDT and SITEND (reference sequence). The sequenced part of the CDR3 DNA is TGTGCCAGCAGTATTAGGGTCTATGAACAGTAC. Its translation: CASSIRVYEQY. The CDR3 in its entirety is CASSIRVYEQYF.

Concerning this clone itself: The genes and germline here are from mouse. The chain's CDR3 is CSSSQRVWAETLYF. CDR3 DNA, as far as it was read: TGCTCCAGCAGTCAAAGGGTTTGGGCAGAAACGCTGTAT. V usage is TRBV23 and J usage is TRBJ2-3; whether TRBD1, the table's D call, matches the DNA was not checked. The CDR3 is cut off 1 residue early in the read; its end comes from the germline J gene. Germline CDR1 reads KGHTA; CDR2 reads FQNQQP. CDR3 length: 14 amino acids.

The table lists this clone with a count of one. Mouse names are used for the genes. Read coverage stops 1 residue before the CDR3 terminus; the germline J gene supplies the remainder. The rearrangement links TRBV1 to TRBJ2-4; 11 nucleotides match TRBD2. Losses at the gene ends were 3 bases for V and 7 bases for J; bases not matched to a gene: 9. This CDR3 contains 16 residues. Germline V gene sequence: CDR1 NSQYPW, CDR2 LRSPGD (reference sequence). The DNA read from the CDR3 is TGCACCTGCAGTGCGAACACTGGGGGGGCGCGAGACACCTTGTAC. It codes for CTCSANTGGARDTLY. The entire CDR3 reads CTCSANTGGARDTLYF.

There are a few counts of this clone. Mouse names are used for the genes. CDR3 sequence reads: CSSSQSGTGGYEQYF. CDR3 bases read: TGCTCCAGCAGTCAATCCGGGACTGGGGGTTATGAACAGTAC. The gene calls are TRBV23 and TRBJ2-7; the table gives TRBD2 as D, unverified against the DNA. Sequencing ends 1 residue short of the CDR3 end; the germline J gene provides the rest. This CDR3 is built from 15 residues. Germline V gives CDR1 KGHTA, CDR2 FQNQQP. The full variable domain, with the rest looked up from reference TRBV23 and TRBJ2-7, is DAAVTQKPRYLIKMKGQEAEMKCIPEKGHTAVFWYQQKQSKELKFLIYFQNQQPLDQIDMVKERFSAVCPSSSLCSLGIRTCEAEDSALYLCSSSQSGTGGYEQYFGPGTRLTVL.

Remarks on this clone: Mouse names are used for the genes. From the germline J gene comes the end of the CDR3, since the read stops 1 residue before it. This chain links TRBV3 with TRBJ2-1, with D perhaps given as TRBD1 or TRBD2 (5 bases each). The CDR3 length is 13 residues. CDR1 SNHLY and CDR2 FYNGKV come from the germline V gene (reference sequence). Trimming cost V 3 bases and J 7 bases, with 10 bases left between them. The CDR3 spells CASSFGTEAEQFF. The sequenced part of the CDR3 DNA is TGTGCCAGCAGCTTCGGGACGGAGGCTGAGCAGTTC.